The clone carrying this T cell receptor (beta chain) appeared a few times. The antigen is unknown. Every TCR cDNA molecule carried a tag that served as a unique molecular identifier. TCRdb recomputed calls from the 5' RACE reads with MiXCR, one row per CDR3 protein. In the table there are tens of thousands of distinct CDR3 sequences, over 9.5% of which are singletons. Time point of the sample: sample taken at primary tumor resection. The input material, whole RNA from tumor, nontumor lung or frozen PBMC, was sequenced unsorted. This entry belongs to a study of spatial heterogeneity in lung cancer. Study details: For the average unique TCR and UMI combination, more than 8.5 occurrences appeared in raw reads. Regarding the study as a whole: The study found ubiquitous expanded tumor TCRs in blood more at resection than follow-up.

This CDR3 comprises 16 residues. CDR1 and CDR2 (germline): SGDLS, YYNGEE. V dropped 4 bases and J dropped 4; count of bases not matched to a gene: 11. The chain recombines TRBV9 with TRBJ2-5, with TRBD2 matching over 9 bases. This TCR was sampled from a male donor with early-stage non-small cell lung cancer. The starting material was PBMCs, obtained at surgery. CDR3 DNA sequence: TGTGCCAGCAGCCCTTCCGGGGCTAGCGGGGCAGAGACCCAGTACTTC. Its translation is CASSPSGASGAETQYF.